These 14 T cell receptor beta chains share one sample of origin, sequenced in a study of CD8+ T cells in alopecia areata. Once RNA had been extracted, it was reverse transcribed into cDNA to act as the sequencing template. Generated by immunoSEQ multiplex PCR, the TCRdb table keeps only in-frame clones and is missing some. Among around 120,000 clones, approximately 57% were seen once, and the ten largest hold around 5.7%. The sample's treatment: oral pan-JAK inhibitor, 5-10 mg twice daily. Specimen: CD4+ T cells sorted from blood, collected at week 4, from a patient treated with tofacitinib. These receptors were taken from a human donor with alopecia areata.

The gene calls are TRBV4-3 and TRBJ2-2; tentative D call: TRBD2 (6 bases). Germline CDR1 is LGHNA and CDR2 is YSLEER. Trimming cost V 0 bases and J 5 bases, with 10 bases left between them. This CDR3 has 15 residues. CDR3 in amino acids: CASSQDRERTGELFF. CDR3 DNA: TGCGCCAGCAGCCAAGATCGGGAGAGAACCGGGGAGCTGTTTTTT.

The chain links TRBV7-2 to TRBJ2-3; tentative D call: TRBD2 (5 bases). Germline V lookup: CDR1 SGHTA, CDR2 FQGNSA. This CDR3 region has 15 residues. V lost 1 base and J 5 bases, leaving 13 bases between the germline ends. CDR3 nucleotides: TGTGCCAGCAGCTTAGGAGGGTTTGGAGGAGATACGCAGTATTTT. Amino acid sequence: CASSLGGFGGDTQYF.

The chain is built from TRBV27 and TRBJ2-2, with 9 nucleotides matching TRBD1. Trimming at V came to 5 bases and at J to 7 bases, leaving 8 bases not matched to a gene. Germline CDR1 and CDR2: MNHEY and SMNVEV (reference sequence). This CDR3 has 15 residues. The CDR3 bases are TGTGCCAGCAGTGCCTCGACAGGGGGTCACGGGGAGCTGTTTTTT. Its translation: CASSASTGGHGELFF.

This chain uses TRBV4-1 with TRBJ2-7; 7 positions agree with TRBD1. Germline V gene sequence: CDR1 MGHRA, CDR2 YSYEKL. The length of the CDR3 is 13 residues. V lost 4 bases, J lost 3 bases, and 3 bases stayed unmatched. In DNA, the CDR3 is TGCGCCAGCAGCCTGGGACAGAACTACGAGCAGTACTTC. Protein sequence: CASSLGQNYEQYF.

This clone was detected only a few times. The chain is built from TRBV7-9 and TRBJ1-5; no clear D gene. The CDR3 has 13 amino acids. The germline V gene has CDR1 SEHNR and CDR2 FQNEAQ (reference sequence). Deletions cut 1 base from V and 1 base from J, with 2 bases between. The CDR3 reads CASSLDSNQPQHF. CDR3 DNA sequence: TGTGCCAGCAGCTTAGACAGCAATCAGCCCCAGCATTTT.

CDR3 sequence (DNA): TGTGCCAGCAGCCCAACCGGGACAACCTACGAGCAGTACTTC. Encoded protein: CASSPTGTTYEQYF. The chain joins TRBV9 to TRBJ2-7, with TRBD1 as a possible D gene (6 bases). This CDR3 has 14 amino acids. The ends were cut back, 4 bases at V and 2 bases at J, with 13 bases in the middle. CDR1 SGDLS and CDR2 YYNGEE come from the germline V gene.

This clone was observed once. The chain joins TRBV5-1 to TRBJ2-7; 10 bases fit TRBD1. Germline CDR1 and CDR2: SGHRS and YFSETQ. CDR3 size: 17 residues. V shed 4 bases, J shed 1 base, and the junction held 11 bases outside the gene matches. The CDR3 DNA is TGCGCCAGCAGCGCCGCCGACAGGGGGCGCGGGTCCTACGAGCAGTACTTC. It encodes CASSAADRGRGSYEQYF. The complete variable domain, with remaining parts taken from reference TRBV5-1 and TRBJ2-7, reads KAGVTQTPRYLIKTRGQQVTLSCSPISGHRSVSWYQQTPGQGLQFLFEYFSETQRNKGNFPGRFSGRQFSNSRSEMNVSTLELGDSALYLCASSAADRGRGSYEQYFGPGTRLTVT.

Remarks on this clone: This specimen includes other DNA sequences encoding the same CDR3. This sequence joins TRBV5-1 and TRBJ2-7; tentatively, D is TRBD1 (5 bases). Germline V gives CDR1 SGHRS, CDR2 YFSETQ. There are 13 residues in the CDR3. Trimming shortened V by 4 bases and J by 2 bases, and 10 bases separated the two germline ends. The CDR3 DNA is TGCGCCAGCAGCCTCGACAGAACCTACGAGCAGTACTTC. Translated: CASSLDRTYEQYF.

The CDR3 region is CASNPSGIVAQYF. The CDR3 DNA follows: TGTGCCAGCAACCCTAGCGGAATCGTGGCCCAGTACTTC. The gene calls are TRBV2 and TRBJ2-5; 7 positions match TRBD2. Germline loops: CDR1 SNHLY, CDR2 FYNNEI. The V and J ends lost 7 bases and 9 bases, in that order; junction bases with no gene match: 11. The CDR3 is 13 amino acids.

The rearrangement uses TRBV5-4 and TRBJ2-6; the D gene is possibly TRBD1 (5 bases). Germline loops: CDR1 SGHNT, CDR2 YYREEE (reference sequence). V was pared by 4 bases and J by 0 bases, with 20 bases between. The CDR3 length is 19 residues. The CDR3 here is CASSPKGGAASSGANVLTF. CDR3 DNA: TGTGCCAGCAGCCCCAAGGGTGGGGCGGCCAGCTCTGGGGCCAACGTCCTGACTTTC.

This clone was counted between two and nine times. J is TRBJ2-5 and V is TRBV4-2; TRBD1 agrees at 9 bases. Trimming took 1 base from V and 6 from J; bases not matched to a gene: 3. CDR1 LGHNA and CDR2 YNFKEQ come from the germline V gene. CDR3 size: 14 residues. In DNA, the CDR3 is TGTGCCAGCAGCCAAGGGGACAGGGTCCAGACCCAGTACTTC. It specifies CASSQGDRVQTQYF.

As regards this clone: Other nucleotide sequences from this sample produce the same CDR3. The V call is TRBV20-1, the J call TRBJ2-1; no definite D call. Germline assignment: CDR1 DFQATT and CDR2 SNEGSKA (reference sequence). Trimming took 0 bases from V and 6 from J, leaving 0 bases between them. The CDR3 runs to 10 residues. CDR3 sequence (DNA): TGCAGTGCTAGAGACAATGAGCAGTTCTTC. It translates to CSARDNEQFF.

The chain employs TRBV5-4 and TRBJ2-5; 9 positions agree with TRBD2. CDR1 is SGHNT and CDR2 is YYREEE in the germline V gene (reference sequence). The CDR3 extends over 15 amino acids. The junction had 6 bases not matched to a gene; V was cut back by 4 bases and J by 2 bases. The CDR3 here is CASSPEGLAQETQYF. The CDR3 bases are TGTGCCAGCAGCCCGGAGGGACTAGCACAAGAGACCCAGTACTTC.

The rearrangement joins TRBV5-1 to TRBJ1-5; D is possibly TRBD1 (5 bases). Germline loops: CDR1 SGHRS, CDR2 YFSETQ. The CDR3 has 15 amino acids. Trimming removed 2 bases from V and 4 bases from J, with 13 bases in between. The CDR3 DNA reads TGCGCCAGCAGCTTAGACAGCGGGGTTAATCAGCCCCAGCATTTT. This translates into CASSLDSGVNQPQHF.